This TCR beta chain was recorded in a study of T cell responses to AZD1222 COVID-19 vaccine. Study-wide findings and caveats: Reportedly, nearly half the spike-specific TCRs target unmutated variant regions.

Regarding this clone: Its antigen is undetermined.

Sequencing was performed with immunoSEQ multiplex PCR; in TCRdb, only in-frame clones are kept and a portion is missing. The table records around 200,000 clones, 88% of them present only once. V dropped 5 bases and J dropped 7 bases, with 9 bases sitting between them. Germline values: CDR1 GTSNPN, CDR2 SVGIG (reference sequence). CDR3 length: 10 amino acids. This sample comprised peripheral blood, obtained on day 0 of AZD1222 vaccination. This clonotype originated in an adult in good health. The chain joins TRBV30 to TRBJ2-7; TRBD1 might be the D (5 bases). In DNA, the CDR3 is TGTGCCTGGGCAGGGCGAGAGCAGTACTTC. Its protein is CAWAGREQYF.